The T cell receptor beta chain under discussion was sequenced for a study of blood T cell repertoires in COVID-19. V gave up 9 bases and J gave up 3 bases, with 17 bases separating them. In germline, CDR1 is LNHDA, CDR2 SQIVND (reference sequence). The CDR3 consists of 14 residues. Here immunoSEQ multiplex PCR was the method, and the copy in TCRdb shows in-frame clones only, minus some. The sample has over 250,000 clones; nearly 90% are singletons. Material for sequencing was PBMCs or T cells enriched from blood (not recorded which). The rearrangement uses TRBV19 and TRBJ1-2, with D perhaps matching TRBD1 (6 bases). This TCR was recovered from a woman aged 60-75 years who had recovered from COVID-19. CDR3 region: CASIGRGLDYGYTF. CDR3 nucleotide sequence: TGTGCCAGCATCGGCAGGGGTTTGGACTATGGCTACACCTTC.